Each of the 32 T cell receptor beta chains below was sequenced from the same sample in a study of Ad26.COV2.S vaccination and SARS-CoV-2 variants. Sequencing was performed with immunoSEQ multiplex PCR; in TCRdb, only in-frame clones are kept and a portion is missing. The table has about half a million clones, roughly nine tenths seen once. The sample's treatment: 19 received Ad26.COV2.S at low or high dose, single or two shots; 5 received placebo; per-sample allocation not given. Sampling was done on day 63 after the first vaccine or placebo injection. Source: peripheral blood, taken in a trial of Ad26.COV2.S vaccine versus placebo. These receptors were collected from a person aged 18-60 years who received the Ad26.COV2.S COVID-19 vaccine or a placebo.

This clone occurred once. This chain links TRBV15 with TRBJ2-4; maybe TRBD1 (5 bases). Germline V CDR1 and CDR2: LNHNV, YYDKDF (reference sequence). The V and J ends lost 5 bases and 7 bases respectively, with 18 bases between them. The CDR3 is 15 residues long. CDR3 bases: TGTGCCACCAGCCCCGGCTGGCAGGGTTGGAACATTCAGTACTTC. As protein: CATSPGWQGWNIQYF.

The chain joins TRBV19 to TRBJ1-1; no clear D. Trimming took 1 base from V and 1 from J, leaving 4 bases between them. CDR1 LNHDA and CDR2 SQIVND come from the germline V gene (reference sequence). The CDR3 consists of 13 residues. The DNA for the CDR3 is TGTGCCAGTAGTATAGCTAAGAACACTGAAGCTTTCTTT. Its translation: CASSIAKNTEAFF.

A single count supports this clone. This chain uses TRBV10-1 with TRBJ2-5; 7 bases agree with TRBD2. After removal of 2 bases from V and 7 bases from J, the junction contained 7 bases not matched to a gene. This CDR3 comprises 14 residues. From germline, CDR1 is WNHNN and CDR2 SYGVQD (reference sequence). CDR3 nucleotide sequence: TGCGCCAGCAGTGAGGGAATCAGCGGGGCGACCCAGTACTTC. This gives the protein CASSEGISGATQYF.

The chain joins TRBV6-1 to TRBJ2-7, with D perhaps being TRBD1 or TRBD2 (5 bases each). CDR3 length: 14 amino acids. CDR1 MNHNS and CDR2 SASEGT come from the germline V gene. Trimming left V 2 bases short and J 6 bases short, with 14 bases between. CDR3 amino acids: CASSERGRAAEQYF. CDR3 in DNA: TGTGCCAGCAGTGAACGGGGCAGGGCCGCCGAGCAGTACTTC.

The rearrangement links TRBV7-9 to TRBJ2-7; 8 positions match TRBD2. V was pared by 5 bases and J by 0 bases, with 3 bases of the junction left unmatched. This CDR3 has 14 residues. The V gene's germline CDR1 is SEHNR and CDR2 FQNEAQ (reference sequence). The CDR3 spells CASSAAGASYEQYF. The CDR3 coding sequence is TGTGCCAGCAGCGCAGCGGGGGCCTCCTACGAGCAGTACTTC.

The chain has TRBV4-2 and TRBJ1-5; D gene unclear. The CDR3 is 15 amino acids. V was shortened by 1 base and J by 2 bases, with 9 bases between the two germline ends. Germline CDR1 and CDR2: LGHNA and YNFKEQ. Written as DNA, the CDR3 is TGTGCCAGCAGCCAAGTAATCGGTCGCAATCAGCCCCAGCATTTT. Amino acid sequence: CASSQVIGRNQPQHF.

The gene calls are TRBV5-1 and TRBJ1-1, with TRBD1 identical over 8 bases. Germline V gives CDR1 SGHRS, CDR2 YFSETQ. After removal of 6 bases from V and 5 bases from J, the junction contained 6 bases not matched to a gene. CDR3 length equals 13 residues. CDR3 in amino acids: CASKTGGRTEAFF. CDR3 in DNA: TGCGCCAGCAAAACAGGGGGAAGGACTGAAGCTTTCTTT.

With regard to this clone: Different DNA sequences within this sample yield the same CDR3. The chain's CDR3 is CASSRDTYEQYF. CDR3 DNA: TGTGCCAGCAGTCGCGATACCTACGAGCAGTACTTC. The V gene is TRBV12-3 or TRBV12-4, the J gene TRBJ2-7; no clear D gene. The V end was cut by 5 bases, the J end by 2 bases, with 7 bases between. The CDR3 loop spans 12 amino acids.

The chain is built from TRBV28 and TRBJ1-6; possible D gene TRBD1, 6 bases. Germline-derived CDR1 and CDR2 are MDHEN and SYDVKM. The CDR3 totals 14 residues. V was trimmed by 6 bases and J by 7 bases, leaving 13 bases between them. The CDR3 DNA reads TGTGCCAGCAGGGTGGCGGGGGGCAATTCACCCCTCCACTTT. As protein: CASRVAGGNSPLHF.

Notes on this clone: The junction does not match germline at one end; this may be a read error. Written as DNA, the CDR3 is TGTGCCAGCAACTTAAGGGGGGGAGAGACCCAGTACTTC. Residues: CASNLRGGETQYF. The rearrangement joins TRBV11-2 to TRBJ2-5; possibly TRBD2 for D (7 bases). Germline CDR1 SGHAT, CDR2 FQNNGV. The CDR3 loop spans 13 amino acids. The full variable domain, its missing parts supplied by reference TRBV11-2 and TRBJ2-5, is EAGVAQSPRYKIIEKRQSVAFWCNPISGHATLYWYQQILGQGPKLLIQFQNNGVVDDSQLPKDRFSAERLKGVDSTLKIQPAKLEDSAVYLCASNLRGGETQYFGPGTRLLVL.

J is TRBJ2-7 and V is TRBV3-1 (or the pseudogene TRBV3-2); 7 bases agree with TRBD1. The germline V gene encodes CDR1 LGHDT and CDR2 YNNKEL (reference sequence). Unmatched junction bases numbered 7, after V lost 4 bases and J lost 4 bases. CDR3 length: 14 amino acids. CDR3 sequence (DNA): TGTGCCAGCAGCCGCGGACAGGCGACATACGAGCAGTACTTC. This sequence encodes CASSRGQATYEQYF.

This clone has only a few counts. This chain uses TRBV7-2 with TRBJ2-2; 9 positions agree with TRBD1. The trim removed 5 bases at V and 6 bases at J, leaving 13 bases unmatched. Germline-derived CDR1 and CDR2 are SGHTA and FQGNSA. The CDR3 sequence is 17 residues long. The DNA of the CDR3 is TGTGCCAGCAGCCTAAACCAACAGGGGGCAGGGCCCGGGGAGCTGTTTTTT. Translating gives CASSLNQQGAGPGELFF.

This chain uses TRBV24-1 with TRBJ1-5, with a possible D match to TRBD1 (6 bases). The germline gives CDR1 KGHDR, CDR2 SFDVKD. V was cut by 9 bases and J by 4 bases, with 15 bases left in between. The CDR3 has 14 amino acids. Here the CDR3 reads CATHSGGQNQPQHF. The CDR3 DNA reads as TGTGCCACCCACAGTGGGGGGCAGAATCAGCCCCAGCATTTT.

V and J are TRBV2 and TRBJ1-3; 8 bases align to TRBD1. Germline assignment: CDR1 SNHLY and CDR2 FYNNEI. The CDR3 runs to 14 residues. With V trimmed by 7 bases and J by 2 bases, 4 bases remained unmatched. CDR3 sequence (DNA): TGTGCCAGCAACGACAGGGGTACTGGAAACACCATATATTTT. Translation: CASNDRGTGNTIYF.

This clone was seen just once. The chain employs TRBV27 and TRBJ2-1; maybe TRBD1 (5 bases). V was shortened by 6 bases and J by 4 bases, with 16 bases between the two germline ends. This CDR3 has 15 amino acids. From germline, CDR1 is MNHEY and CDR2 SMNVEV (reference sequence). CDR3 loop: CASSSGLQGYNEQFF. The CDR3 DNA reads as TGTGCCAGCAGCTCGGGCCTCCAGGGATACAATGAGCAGTTCTTC.

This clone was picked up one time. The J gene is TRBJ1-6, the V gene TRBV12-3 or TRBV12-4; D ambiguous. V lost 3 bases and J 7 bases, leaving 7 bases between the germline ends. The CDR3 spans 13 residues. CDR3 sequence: CASSFYQNSPLHF. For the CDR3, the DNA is TGTGCCAGCAGTTTTTACCAGAATTCACCCCTCCACTTT.

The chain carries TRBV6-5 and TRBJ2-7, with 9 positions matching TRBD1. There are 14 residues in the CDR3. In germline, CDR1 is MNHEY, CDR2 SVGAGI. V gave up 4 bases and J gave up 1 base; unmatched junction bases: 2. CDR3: CASSSDRGSYEQYF. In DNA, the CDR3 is TGTGCCAGCAGTTCAGACAGGGGGTCCTACGAGCAGTACTTC.

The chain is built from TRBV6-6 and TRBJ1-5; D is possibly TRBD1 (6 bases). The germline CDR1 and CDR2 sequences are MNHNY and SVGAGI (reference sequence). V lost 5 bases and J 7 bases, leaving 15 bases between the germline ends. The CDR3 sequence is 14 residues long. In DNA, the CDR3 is TGTGCCAGCAGTATGGACAGTCGGGGACAGCCCCAGCATTTT. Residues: CASSMDSRGQPQHF.

The CDR3 region has the DNA TGTGCCAGCTCACTTAAGGGCTTGATGTACAGTAATGAAAAACTGTTTTTT. This gives the protein CASSLKGLMYSNEKLFF. The chain uses TRBV18 and TRBJ1-4; D is ambiguous. V shed 4 bases and J shed 4 bases, with 19 bases lying between them. Germline CDR1 and CDR2: KGHSH and LQKENI. CDR3 size: 17 residues.

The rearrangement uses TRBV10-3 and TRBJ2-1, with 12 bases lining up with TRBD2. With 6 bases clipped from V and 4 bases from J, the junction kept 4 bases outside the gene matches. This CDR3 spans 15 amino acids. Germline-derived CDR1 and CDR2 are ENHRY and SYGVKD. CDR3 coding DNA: TGTGCCATCAGATCCGGGACTAGCGGGTACAATGAGCAGTTCTTC. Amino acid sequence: CAIRSGTSGYNEQFF.

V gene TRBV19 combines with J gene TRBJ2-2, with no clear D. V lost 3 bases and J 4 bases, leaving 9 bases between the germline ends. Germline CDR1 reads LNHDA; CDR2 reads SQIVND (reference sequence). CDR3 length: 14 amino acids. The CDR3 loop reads CASSIIGSTGELFF. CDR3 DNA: TGTGCCAGTAGTATTATCGGGTCCACCGGGGAGCTGTTTTTT.

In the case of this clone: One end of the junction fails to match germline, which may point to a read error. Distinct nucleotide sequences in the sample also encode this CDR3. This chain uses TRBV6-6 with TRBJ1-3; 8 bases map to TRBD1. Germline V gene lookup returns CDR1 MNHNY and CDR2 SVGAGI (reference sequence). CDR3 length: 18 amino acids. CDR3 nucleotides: TGTGCTAGCAGTCTGGGACAGGATGGTTTTAGCGCTGGAAACACCATATATTTT. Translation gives CASSLGQDGFSAGNTIYF.

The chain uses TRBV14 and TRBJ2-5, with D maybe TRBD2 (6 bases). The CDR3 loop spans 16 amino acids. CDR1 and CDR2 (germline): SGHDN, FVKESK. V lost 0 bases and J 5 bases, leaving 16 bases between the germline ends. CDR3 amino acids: CASSQDFGGSWETQYF. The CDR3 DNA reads TGTGCCAGCAGCCAAGATTTCGGGGGTAGTTGGGAGACCCAGTACTTC. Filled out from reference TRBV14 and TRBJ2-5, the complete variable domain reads EAGVTQFPSHSVIEKGQTVTLRCDPISGHDNLYWYRRVMGKEIKFLLHFVKESKQDESGMPNNRFLAERTGGTYSTLKVQPAELEDSGVYFCASSQDFGGSWETQYFGPGTRLLVL.

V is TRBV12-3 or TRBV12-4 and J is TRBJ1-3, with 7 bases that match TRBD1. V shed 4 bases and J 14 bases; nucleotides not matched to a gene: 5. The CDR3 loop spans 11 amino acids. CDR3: CASSSRGKVYF. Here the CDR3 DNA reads TGTGCCAGCAGTTCCAGGGGGAAGGTATATTTT.

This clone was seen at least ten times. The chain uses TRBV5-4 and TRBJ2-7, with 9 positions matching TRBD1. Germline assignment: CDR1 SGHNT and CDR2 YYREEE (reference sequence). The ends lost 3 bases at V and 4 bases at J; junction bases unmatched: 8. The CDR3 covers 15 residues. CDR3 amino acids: CASSWETGGGYEQYF. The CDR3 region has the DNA TGTGCCAGCAGCTGGGAGACAGGGGGAGGTTACGAGCAGTACTTC.

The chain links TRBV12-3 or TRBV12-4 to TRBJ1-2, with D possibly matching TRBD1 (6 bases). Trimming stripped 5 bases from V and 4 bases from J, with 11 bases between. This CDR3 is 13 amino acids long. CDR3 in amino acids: CASSPGQFYGYTF. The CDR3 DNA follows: TGTGCCAGCAGTCCTGGACAGTTCTATGGCTACACCTTC.

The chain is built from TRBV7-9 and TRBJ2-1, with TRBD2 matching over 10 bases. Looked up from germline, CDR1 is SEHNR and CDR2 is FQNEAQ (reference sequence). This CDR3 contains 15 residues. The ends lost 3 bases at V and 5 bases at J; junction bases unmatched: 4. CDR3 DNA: TGTGCCAGCAGCTTTGAACTAGCGGGGAACAATGAGCAGTTCTTC. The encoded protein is CASSFELAGNNEQFF.

Here the CDR3 reads CASSQPTGTLRDYGYTF. The CDR3 coding sequence is TGCGCCAGCAGCCAGCCAACCGGGACCCTAAGGGACTATGGCTACACCTTC. V usage is TRBV4-1 and J usage is TRBJ1-2, with D maybe TRBD1 (5 bases). The V gene lost 3 bases and the J gene lost 3 bases, with 20 bases spanning the gap. This CDR3 is 17 amino acids long. Germline V gene lookup returns CDR1 MGHRA and CDR2 YSYEKL.

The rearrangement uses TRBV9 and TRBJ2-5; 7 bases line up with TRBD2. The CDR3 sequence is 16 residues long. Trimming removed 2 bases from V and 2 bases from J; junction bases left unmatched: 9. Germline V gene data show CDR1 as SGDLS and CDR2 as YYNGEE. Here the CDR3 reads CASSVEGAGSQETQYF. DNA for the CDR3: TGTGCCAGCAGCGTCGAGGGAGCGGGATCTCAAGAGACCCAGTACTTC.

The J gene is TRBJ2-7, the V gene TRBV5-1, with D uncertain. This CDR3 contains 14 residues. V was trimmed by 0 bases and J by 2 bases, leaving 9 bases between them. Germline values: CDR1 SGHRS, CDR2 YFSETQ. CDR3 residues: CASSLALSTYEQYF. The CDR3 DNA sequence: TGCGCCAGCAGCTTGGCACTGTCCACCTACGAGCAGTACTTC. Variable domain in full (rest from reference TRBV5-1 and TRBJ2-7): KAGVTQTPRYLIKTRGQQVTLSCSPISGHRSVSWYQQTPGQGLQFLFEYFSETQRNKGNFPGRFSGRQFSNSRSEMNVSTLELGDSALYLCASSLALSTYEQYFGPGTRLTVT.

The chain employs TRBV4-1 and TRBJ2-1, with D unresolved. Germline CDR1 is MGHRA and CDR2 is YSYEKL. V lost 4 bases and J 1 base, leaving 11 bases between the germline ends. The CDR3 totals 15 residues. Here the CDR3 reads CASSLDIESYNEQFF. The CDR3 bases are TGCGCCAGCAGCCTGGATATAGAATCCTACAATGAGCAGTTCTTC.

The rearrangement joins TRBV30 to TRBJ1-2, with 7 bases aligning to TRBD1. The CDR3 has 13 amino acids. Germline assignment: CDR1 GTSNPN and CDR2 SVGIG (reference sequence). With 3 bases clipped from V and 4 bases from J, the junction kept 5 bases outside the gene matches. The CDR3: CAWRRQGGYGYTF. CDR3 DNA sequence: TGTGCCTGGAGGAGACAGGGCGGCTATGGCTACACCTTC.